The 18 T cell receptor beta chains reported below all come from one sample, sequenced in a study of blood T cell repertoires in COVID-19. The repertoire was sequenced with immunoSEQ multiplex PCR; TCRdb's copy has only in-frame clones and lacks some. In the table there are 330,000 or so clones, roughly 84% of which are singletons. The material sequenced was PBMCs or T cells enriched from blood (not recorded which). These receptors were collected from a woman aged 30 to 39 who had recovered from COVID-19.

This clone showed up just once. The genes are TRBV18 and TRBJ2-7, with 14 nucleotides matching TRBD2. Trimming removed 5 bases from V and 4 bases from J; junction bases left unmatched: 4. Germline V lookup: CDR1 KGHSH, CDR2 LQKENI. CDR3 length: 15 residues. The CDR3 bases are TGTGCCAGCTCAAGAAGGACTAGCGGGAGGTACGAGCAGTACTTC. Its protein is CASSRRTSGRYEQYF.

The chain employs TRBV20-1 and TRBJ2-5; 9 bases align to TRBD2. The germline V gene encodes CDR1 DFQATT and CDR2 SNEGSKA (reference sequence). V was clipped by 3 bases and J by 3 bases; unmatched bases: 11. The length of the CDR3 is 16 residues. The CDR3 DNA follows: TGCAGTGCTAGTAGCCGCGGGGGGGTAGCGGAAGAGACCCAGTACTTC. It translates to CSASSRGGVAEETQYF.

The chain uses TRBV28 and TRBJ1-5; a weak D match, TRBD1 (6 bases). Per germline, CDR1 MDHEN and CDR2 SYDVKM. CDR3 length: 16 residues. Trimming shortened V by 5 bases and J by 0 bases, and 14 bases separated the two germline ends. The CDR3 DNA is TGTGCCAGCAGTCTTCAGGGGAAGGTTAGCAATCAGCCCCAGCATTTT. Translated, it gives CASSLQGKVSNQPQHF.

This clone appeared a single time. For the CDR3, the DNA is TGTGCCAGCTCACCAACCGGGAGCACCGGACTAGCTTTCTTT. This encodes CASSPTGSTGLAFF. V is TRBV18 and J is TRBJ1-1; D call uncertain. The length of the CDR3 is 14 residues. The ends were cut back, 2 bases at V and 10 bases at J, with 17 bases in the middle. The germline CDR1 and CDR2 sequences are KGHSH and LQKENI.

The chain couples TRBV9 to TRBJ2-1; 8 bases agree with TRBD2. With V trimmed by 0 bases and J by 6 bases, 8 bases remained unmatched. The CDR3 has 16 amino acids. Looked up from germline, CDR1 is SGDLS and CDR2 is YYNGEE. The CDR3 sequence is CASSVEPGGAINEQFF. For the CDR3, the DNA is TGTGCCAGCAGCGTAGAACCCGGGGGGGCCATCAATGAGCAGTTCTTC.

The V and J genes are TRBV11-3 and TRBJ1-2; TRBD1 is a possible D gene (5 bases). Germline CDR1 and CDR2: SGHNT and YENEEA. Trimming removed 3 bases from V and 8 bases from J, with 16 bases in between. The CDR3 covers 14 residues. DNA of the CDR3: TGTGCCAGCAGCTTCTACGGGGGGAGATTCGGCTACACCTTC. It specifies CASSFYGGRFGYTF.

The V and J genes are TRBV6-5 and TRBJ2-2, with D unclear. Trimming removed 6 bases at V and 3 bases at J, with 5 bases between. The CDR3 is made up of 12 amino acids. Germline V lookup: CDR1 MNHEY, CDR2 SVGAGI. The CDR3, as DNA: TGTGCCAGCAGCTCGGACACCGGGGAGCTGTTTTTT. This gives the protein CASSSDTGELFF.

This clone is a singleton in its sample. This rearrangement joins TRBV27 to TRBJ1-2, with 12 bases aligning to TRBD1. Germline V lookup: CDR1 MNHEY, CDR2 SMNVEV (reference sequence). V shed 4 bases and J 4 bases; nucleotides not matched to a gene: 10. The CDR3 runs 17 residues. DNA of the CDR3: TGTGCCAGCAGTTCCTCCGGGACAGGGGGCAAGGTCTATGGCTACACCTTC. This codes for CASSSSGTGGKVYGYTF.

In its sample, this clone was seen once. This chain links TRBV5-4 with TRBJ1-2; 8 bases line up with TRBD1. The CDR3 sequence is 16 residues long. The V segment lost 4 bases and the J segment 6 bases; nucleotides outside the gene matches: 14. Germline V gives CDR1 SGHNT, CDR2 YYREEE (reference sequence). The CDR3 DNA is TGTGCCAGCAGCCCTGCCCGGCAGGGGGCCGGGAATGGCTACACCTTC. This codes for CASSPARQGAGNGYTF.

The chain employs TRBV7-9 and TRBJ1-1; D remains unclear. CDR1 is SEHNR and CDR2 is FQNEAQ in the germline V gene (reference sequence). The CDR3 spans 14 residues. Trimming removed 3 bases from V and 2 bases from J, with 10 bases in between. This CDR3 is CASSFSVVNTEAFF. DNA of the CDR3: TGTGCCAGCAGCTTTTCCGTCGTTAACACTGAAGCTTTCTTT. Based on the CDR3 plus reference TRBV7-9 and TRBJ1-1, the full variable domain is DTGVSQNPRHKITKRGQNVTFRCDPISEHNRLYWYRQTLGQGPEFLTYFQNEAQLEKSRLLSDRFSAERPKGSFSTLEIQRTEQGDSAMYLCASSFSVVNTEAFFGQGTRLTVV.

The V gene is TRBV5-1, the J gene TRBJ2-1; a possible D gene is TRBD1 (5 bases). Trimming stripped 3 bases from V and 5 bases from J, with 12 bases between. The CDR3 loop spans 14 amino acids. Germline CDR1 and CDR2: SGHRS and YFSETQ. CDR3 bases: TGCGCCAGCAGCTCGGGCCGCAGGGACAATGAGCAGTTCTTC. It is translated as CASSSGRRDNEQFF.

The chain recombines TRBV27 with TRBJ2-2, with TRBD2 matching over 8 bases. The trim removed 2 bases at V and 6 bases at J, leaving 5 bases unmatched. Per germline, CDR1 MNHEY and CDR2 SMNVEV (reference sequence). The CDR3 length is 15 residues. CDR3 DNA sequence: TGTGCCAGCAGTTTAGTCCGGGAGGGGCCCGGGGAGCTGTTTTTT. As protein: CASSLVREGPGELFF.

V is TRBV2 and J is TRBJ2-7; 9 bases fit TRBD1. The germline V gene has CDR1 SNHLY and CDR2 FYNNEI. The CDR3 loop spans 14 amino acids. V lost 8 bases and J lost 1; bases outside the gene matches: 6. The CDR3 sequence is CASAADRGSYEQYF. DNA of the CDR3: TGTGCCAGCGCAGCGGACAGGGGATCCTACGAGCAGTACTTC.

The chain joins TRBV29-1 to TRBJ2-7; 7 bases match TRBD1. This CDR3 has 13 residues. The junction had 1 base not matched to a gene; V was cut back by 0 bases and J by 2 bases. The germline V gene encodes CDR1 SQVTM and CDR2 ANQGSEA. The CDR3 DNA reads TGCAGCGTTGAAGAGGGACAGACCTACGAGCAGTACTTC. Translating it yields CSVEEGQTYEQYF.

The rearrangement joins TRBV4-1 to TRBJ1-2; D gene ambiguous. Per germline, CDR1 MGHRA and CDR2 YSYEKL. The CDR3 runs to 15 residues. V shed 1 base and J shed 5 bases, with 14 bases lying between them. This chain's CDR3 is CASSQGAPDSYGYTF. CDR3 in DNA: TGCGCCAGCAGCCAAGGGGCACCCGATAGTTATGGCTACACCTTC.

The genes are TRBV14 and TRBJ2-2; D possibly corresponds to TRBD1 (5 bases). CDR3 size: 16 residues. The germline V gene has CDR1 SGHDN and CDR2 FVKESK. V lost 1 base, J lost 4 bases, and 13 bases lay in between. CDR3: CASSQGEGASTGELFF. CDR3 coding DNA: TGTGCCAGCAGCCAAGGCGAAGGGGCGAGCACCGGGGAGCTGTTTTTT.

V gene TRBV28 combines with J gene TRBJ1-3, with D uncertain. The CDR3 is 17 amino acids. V was shortened by 1 base and J by 0 bases, with 13 bases between the two germline ends. CDR1 MDHEN and CDR2 SYDVKM come from the germline V gene. The CDR3 sequence: CASSLSPPGFSGNTIYF. CDR3 DNA: TGTGCCAGCAGTTTATCTCCGCCAGGCTTCTCTGGAAACACCATATATTTT.

This clone was detected only once. The chain has TRBV5-1 and TRBJ2-2, with TRBD1 matching 7 bases. J was trimmed by 2 bases and V by 4 bases; bases with no gene match: 8. Germline lookup yields CDR1 SGHRS and CDR2 YFSETQ. CDR3 length: 16 residues. CDR3 coding DNA: TGCGCCAGCAGCACAAACAGGGGCGCCAACACCGGGGAGCTGTTTTTT. This sequence encodes CASSTNRGANTGELFF.